Reported below is one T cell receptor beta chain. No cognate antigen has been identified for it. No qualities accompany the bases; no much larger clone lies one base away. The CDR3 regions of human TCRbeta chains were analyzed by immunosequencing. On the authors' methods: Repertoire TCRs were checked for matches against a reference library of SARS-CoV-2-specific TCRs that had been generated using the MIRA antigen-specificity platform. Breadth was defined as the fraction of unique TCRs that were SARS-CoV-2-associated. Depth was defined as the fraction of total T cells that were SARS-CoV-2-associated. Using the MIRA data, each spike-specific TCR was assigned both to the spike region to which the TCR was reactive and to a CD4 or CD8 class. Log10-transformed breadth and depth values were compared by one-way ANOVA with Sidak's multiple comparisons tests. TCRdb took this table from immuneACCESS and kept in-frame rearrangements with V and J called. Such tables lack part of the clones; where checked against another copy, unresolved V genes explain under half of the gap, and the rest is unexplained. That table is the source of V, J and clone size, and D and trimming were worked out from the DNA. For this sample the table gives 100,000 to 150,000 clones, of which about 90% were detected only once. The ten largest clonotypes hold more than 6% of the sample.

The data are from a study of T cell responses to AZD1222 COVID-19 vaccine (TCRdb year 2021). Regarding the research as a whole: A total of approximately 250 trial participants underwent TCR sequencing, of whom approximately 200 had received two doses of AZD1222 and about 25 had received two doses of the MenACWY control vaccine. Enrollment into the trials was organized by age into subgroups of 18-55, 56-69 and 70-plus years, and those subgroups contained approximately 160, 26 and 62 TCR-sequenced participants, respectively.

Broad study findings and their caveats: After two AZD1222 doses, spike-specific TCR breadth and depth were significantly higher than at day 0 and than in MenACWY recipients. Conclusions about previously exposed vaccinees are limited because only five to seven AZD1222 recipients were SARS-CoV-2 seropositive at baseline. Vaccine-associated CD4 TCRs spanned the whole spike protein, with dominant responses in regions 160-218 and 743-854. Participants were mostly white British, with more females than males. The authors suggested clonal diversity may have been underestimated. Reportedly, close to half of the unique spike-specific TCRs recognized epitopes lying outside the regions that are mutated in the B.1.351 and B.1.1.7 variants. The 56-69-year group was small, and its depth increase did not reach significance, likely because of low power. Because no day 14 peak-response samples were available, repertoires were characterized only after the peak T cell response.

The time point tag for this specimen amounts to: about 28 days (+/-7) after the second vaccine dose. AZD1222 recipients given second doses at about 4 weeks or at about 12 weeks were pooled, since spike-specific TCR depth and breadth were not found to differ between the two schedules. Vaccinee samples were obtained from the UK trials COV001 and COV002, which included a single-blind randomized controlled phase 2/3 trial of AZD1222 (ChAdOx1 nCoV-19) in healthy adults. Trial participant PBMC samples were collected at day 0 and day 28 after the second dose for TCRbeta chain sequencing. The clonotype comes from an adult who received the AZD1222 COVID-19 vaccine. The sample was peripheral blood, taken 28 days after the second AZD1222 dose.

The nucleotide sequence is given as TGTGCCACAGGGCTAGAAACGAACACTGAAGCTTTCTTT. It translates to CATGLETNTEAFF. Recombination linked TRBV19 to TRBJ1-1, and possibly TRBD1, on 5 matching bases. The germline V gene (reference sequence) provides CDR1 LNHDA and CDR2 SQIVND. The CDR3 numbers 13 residues from cysteine through phenylalanine. Solely the CDR3 DNA is kept, with 39 bases framed from the first base. The V and J ends are trimmed by 10 bases and 1 base, leaving 13 bases between them.